This TCR beta chain derives from a study of human T cells and chemical hapten exposure. Study-level background: Subjects had 2% DPC placed on approximately 2 cm by approximately 2 cm of upper inner arm skin for sensitization. Diphenylcyclopropenone doses were given weekly to the scalps of patients across the approximately 24-week study. General study points: TCRs at high frequency, those above 1 in 1000, did not change with DPC sensitization.

From germline, CDR1 is SGHAT and CDR2 FQNNGV. This CDR3 contains 15 residues. Trimming cost V 5 bases and J 10 bases, with 18 bases left between them. In TCRdb, the RACE reads were re-called with MiXCR into one record per CDR3 protein. The data show 65,000 to 95,000 distinct CDR3 sequences, 6.6% seen once. Described time point: patch test 2, 6 weeks after DPC sensitization. Treatment: therapeutic diphenylcyclopropenone sensitization with weekly scalp DPC. Only after blood had been drawn was each patch test applied. Remarks on this clonotype: Its antigen is not identified.

Sequencing was performed on whole blood, taken in connection with sensitization to the hapten diphenylcyclopropenone (DPC). The chain uses TRBV11-2 and TRBJ1-6; possible D gene TRBD1, 5 bases. The clonotype was recovered from a woman in her twenties or thirties with alopecia areata. Some clones in this sample may be carry-over from other donors' samples. The CDR3 sequence: CASSPSDGGGSPLHF. Here the CDR3 DNA reads TGTGCCAGCAGCCCCTCCGACGGGGGTGGGTCACCCCTCCACTTT.